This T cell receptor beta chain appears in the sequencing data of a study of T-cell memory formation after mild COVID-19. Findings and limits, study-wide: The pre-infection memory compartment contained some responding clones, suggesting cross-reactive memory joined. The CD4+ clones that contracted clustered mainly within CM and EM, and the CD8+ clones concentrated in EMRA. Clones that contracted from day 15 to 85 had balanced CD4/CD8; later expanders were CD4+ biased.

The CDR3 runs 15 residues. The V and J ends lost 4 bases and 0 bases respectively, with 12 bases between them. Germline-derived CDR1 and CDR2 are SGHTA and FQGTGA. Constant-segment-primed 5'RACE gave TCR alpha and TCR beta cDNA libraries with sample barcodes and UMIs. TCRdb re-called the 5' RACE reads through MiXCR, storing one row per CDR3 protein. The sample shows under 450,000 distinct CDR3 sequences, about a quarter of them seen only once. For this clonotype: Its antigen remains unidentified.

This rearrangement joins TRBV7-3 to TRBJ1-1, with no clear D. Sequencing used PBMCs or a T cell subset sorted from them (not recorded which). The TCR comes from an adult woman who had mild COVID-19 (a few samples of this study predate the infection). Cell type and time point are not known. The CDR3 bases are TGTGCCAGCAGCTCCGCGGGCGGAATGAACACTGAAGCTTTCTTT. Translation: CASSSAGGMNTEAFF.